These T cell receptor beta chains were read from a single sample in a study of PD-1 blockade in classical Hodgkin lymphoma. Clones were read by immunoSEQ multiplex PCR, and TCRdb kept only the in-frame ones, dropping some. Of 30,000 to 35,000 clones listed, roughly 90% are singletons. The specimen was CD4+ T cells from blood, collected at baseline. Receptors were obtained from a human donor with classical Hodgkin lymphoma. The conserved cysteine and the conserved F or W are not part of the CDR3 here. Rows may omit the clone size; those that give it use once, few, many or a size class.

CDR3 protein: ASSLKGLAGPSYNEQF
CDR3 length: 16
J gene: TRBJ2-1
clone size: NA
V gene: TRBV5-1

CDR3 protein: ASSDHSGMAGSTDTQY
CDR3 length: 16
J gene: TRBJ2-3
clone size: NA
V gene: TRBV6-4

CDR3 protein: ASSQGRPGRSYNEQF
CDR3 length: 15
J gene: TRBJ2-1
clone size: NA
V gene: TRBV4-1

CDR3 protein: ASSSQTATGTGNEQF
CDR3 length: 15
J gene: TRBJ2-1
clone size: NA
V gene: TRBV5-4

CDR3 protein: ASAGQGALSSYNEQF
CDR3 length: 15
J gene: TRBJ2-1
clone size: NA
V gene: TRBV2

CDR3 protein: ASSLADWDTEAF
CDR3 length: 12
J gene: TRBJ1-1
clone size: NA
V gene: TRBV5-4

CDR3 protein: ASSRGPSGDTEAF
CDR3 length: 13
J gene: TRBJ1-1
clone size: NA
V gene: TRBV4-1

CDR3 protein: ASSVERESDTQY
CDR3 length: 12
J gene: TRBJ2-3
clone size: NA
V gene: TRBV2

CDR3 protein: AISWEGGEQY
CDR3 length: 10
J gene: TRBJ2-7
clone size: NA
V gene: TRBV7-8

CDR3 protein: ASSIMTGSTEAF
CDR3 length: 12
J gene: TRBJ1-1
clone size: few
V gene: TRBV27

CDR3 protein: ASSQSGGQGIGNEKLF
CDR3 length: 16
J gene: TRBJ1-4
clone size: NA
V gene: TRBV4-2

CDR3 protein: ASSSGSPKNIQY
CDR3 length: 12
J gene: TRBJ2-4
clone size: once
V gene: TRBV10-1

CDR3 protein: ASRGMGNQPQH
CDR3 length: 11
J gene: TRBJ1-5
clone size: NA
V gene: TRBV2

CDR3 protein: ASSWGTEARNTGELF
CDR3 length: 15
J gene: TRBJ2-2
clone size: NA
V gene: TRBV27

CDR3 protein: ASGSGGGNTIY
CDR3 length: 11
J gene: TRBJ1-3
clone size: NA
V gene: TRBV9

CDR3 protein: ASTLAGATDTQY
CDR3 length: 12
J gene: TRBJ2-3
clone size: once
V gene: TRBV2

CDR3 protein: ASSSTGLQTQY
CDR3 length: 11
J gene: TRBJ2-3
clone size: once
V gene: TRBV5-1

CDR3 protein: ASSPPSGSYEQY
CDR3 length: 12
J gene: NA
clone size: NA
V gene: TRBV18

CDR3 protein: ASSQARGGGTEAF
CDR3 length: 13
J gene: TRBJ1-1
clone size: once
V gene: TRBV4-1

CDR3 protein: ASSVPGGAGGANVLT
CDR3 length: 15
J gene: TRBJ2-6
clone size: NA
V gene: TRBV6-1

CDR3 protein: ASSLGGSGSSYEQY
CDR3 length: 14
J gene: TRBJ2-7
clone size: NA
V gene: TRBV11-2

CDR3 protein: AWSVELRPYGYT
CDR3 length: 12
J gene: TRBJ1-2
clone size: NA
V gene: TRBV30

CDR3 protein: ASSFQQENQPQH
CDR3 length: 12
J gene: TRBJ1-5
clone size: NA
V gene: TRBV7-8

CDR3 protein: ASRGVNTEAF
CDR3 length: 10
J gene: TRBJ1-1
clone size: NA
V gene: TRBV6-1

CDR3 protein: ASKTGPTDTQY
CDR3 length: 11
J gene: TRBJ2-3
clone size: NA
V gene: TRBV23-1

CDR3 protein: ASSYAAGVTGELF
CDR3 length: 13
J gene: TRBJ2-2
clone size: once
V gene: TRBV6-5

CDR3 protein: ASSQGTRDYEQY
CDR3 length: 12
J gene: TRBJ2-7
clone size: NA
V gene: TRBV7-9

CDR3 protein: ASLTRVRPAPLATDTQY
CDR3 length: 17
J gene: TRBJ2-3
clone size: NA
V gene: TRBV12-1

CDR3 protein: ASSEESPGYQPQH
CDR3 length: 13
J gene: TRBJ1-5
clone size: NA
V gene: TRBV6-1

CDR3 protein: ASSLFADTDTQY
CDR3 length: 12
J gene: TRBJ2-3
clone size: NA
V gene: TRBV28

CDR3 protein: ASTFEDRALNYGYT
CDR3 length: 14
J gene: TRBJ1-2
clone size: NA
V gene: TRBV19

CDR3 protein: AWSEKTSGPYNEQF
CDR3 length: 14
J gene: TRBJ2-1
clone size: NA
V gene: TRBV30

CDR3 protein: ASSEFAGAYEQY
CDR3 length: 12
J gene: TRBJ2-7
clone size: once
V gene: TRBV6-1

CDR3 protein: ASRSGTTIGLGYT
CDR3 length: 13
J gene: TRBJ1-2
clone size: NA
V gene: TRBV5-1

CDR3 protein: ASSAGVWTDTQY
CDR3 length: 12
J gene: TRBJ2-3
clone size: NA
V gene: TRBV6-1

CDR3 protein: ASRTNTEAF
CDR3 length: 9
J gene: TRBJ1-1
clone size: few
V gene: TRBV2

CDR3 protein: ATSRDRGAIGDEQF
CDR3 length: 14
J gene: TRBJ2-1
clone size: NA
V gene: TRBV15

CDR3 protein: ASSSLAGVLTGELF
CDR3 length: 14
J gene: TRBJ2-2
clone size: NA
V gene: TRBV6-5

CDR3 protein: ASSLLAGDIIVQF
CDR3 length: 13
J gene: TRBJ2-1
clone size: NA
V gene: TRBV27

CDR3 protein: ASFKRSTDTQY
CDR3 length: 11
J gene: TRBJ2-3
clone size: once
V gene: TRBV6-5

CDR3 protein: ASSYLEGQH
CDR3 length: 9
J gene: TRBJ1-5
clone size: NA
V gene: TRBV6-6

CDR3 protein: SVDYEQF
CDR3 length: 7
J gene: TRBJ2-1
clone size: NA
V gene: TRBV29-1

CDR3 protein: ASNPRALVNTEAF
CDR3 length: 13
J gene: TRBJ1-1
clone size: NA
V gene: TRBV10-2

CDR3 protein: SAEYRSEQY
CDR3 length: 9
J gene: TRBJ2-7
clone size: NA
V gene: TRBV20-1

CDR3 protein: ASSPRLADSYEQY
CDR3 length: 13
J gene: TRBJ2-7
clone size: NA
V gene: TRBV18